This is a list of T cell receptor beta chains from one sample in a study of blood T cell repertoires in COVID-19. Assay: immunoSEQ multiplex PCR; the TCRdb copy retains only in-frame clones and omits some. The sample lists over 250,000 clones; over 65% were seen once. The sample consisted of peripheral blood. The receptors here all came from a woman aged 80 or over with acute or convalescent COVID-19. CDR3s include the opening cysteine and the closing phenylalanine or tryptophan. The order of the fields is V gene, J gene, CDR3 length, CDR3 protein.

TRBV6-6,TRBJ1-5,19,CASSPNSDSLGRLNQPQHF
TRBV6-5,TRBJ2-7,13,CASSPDRGLEQYF
TRBV5-1,TRBJ2-2,15,CASSLLAGDPGELFF
TRBV3-1/TRBV3-2,TRBJ1-6,13,CASQDRVVSPLHF
TRBV5-4,TRBJ2-5,16,CASSTPGLAGEETQYF
TRBV5-4,TRBJ1-4,14,CASSLQGSNEKLFF
TRBV6-5,TRBJ1-6,12,CATGTGNSPLHF
TRBV11-2,TRBJ2-2,17,CASSSQIASLETGELFF
TRBV7-9,TRBJ2-5,13,CASSLTGEETQYF
TRBV5-1,TRBJ2-5,15,CASSLDSGGQETQYF
TRBV7-2,TRBJ2-3,16,CASSLASRVGTDTQYF
TRBV6-5,TRBJ1-3,14,CASSSGGSGNTIYF
TRBV18,TRBJ2-1,18,CASSPRSPGTSGLREQFF
TRBV12-3/TRBV12-4,TRBJ1-2,13,CASSTGGYYGYTF
TRBV18,TRBJ2-1,18,CASSPRTAQGLAGVEQFF
TRBV6-5,TRBJ1-1,14,CASRPQGLNTEAFF
TRBV5-1,TRBJ2-3,17,CASSLARGLDFTDTQYF
TRBV7-5,TRBJ2-7,15,CVRSTSGRPFYEQYF
TRBV6-6,TRBJ2-1,17,CASSPLLAAISYNEQFF
TRBV19,TRBJ2-5,14,CASSIVGGGETQYF
TRBV6-5,TRBJ2-5,13,CASAGTGQETQYF
TRBV10-2,TRBJ1-3,15,CASSVGQNSGNTIYF
TRBV19,TRBJ1-5,16,CASRKVGGAYNQPQHF
TRBV5-4,TRBJ1-2,12,CASSFRQDGYTF
TRBV11-1,TRBJ1-3,14,CASSVTDSGNTIYF
TRBV6-1,TRBJ1-3,19,CASSEAVQGYSSSGNTIYF
TRBV19,TRBJ1-1,13,CASSHRGRTEAFF
TRBV2,TRBJ2-7,15,CASRELAAGPDEQYF
TRBV5-1,TRBJ2-1,19,CASSLAGLTGSGNYNEQFF
TRBV6-5,TRBJ2-1,15,CASSPGGSSYNEQFF
TRBV5-1,TRBJ2-5,17,CASSKPSGVTPQETQYF
TRBV6-6,TRBJ1-3,19,CASSPYTSDYRGSGNTIYF
TRBV5-4,TRBJ2-2,16,CASSHRRYENTGELFF
TRBV11-3,TRBJ1-1,13,CASSFRTGSEAFF
TRBV7-2,TRBJ2-2,14,CASNQGADTGELFF
TRBV6-5,TRBJ1-1,13,CASSPGTFTEAFF
TRBV5-1,TRBJ1-5,16,CASSPYPGQGSQPQHF
TRBV19,TRBJ1-5,14,CASSTVQGSQPQHF
TRBV29-1,TRBJ1-2,14,CSVNPGTANYGYTF
TRBV5-4,TRBJ2-5,13,CASRDVAGETQYF
TRBV6-5,TRBJ2-7,15,CASSRNRDSPYEQYF
TRBV9,TRBJ2-6,18,CASSGRRKGPSGANVLTF
TRBV3-1/TRBV3-2,TRBJ2-7,15,CASSRGLAGAYEQYF
TRBV21-1,TRBJ1-1,12,CARNWRNTEAFF
TRBV6-5,TRBJ1-1,15,CASSYSGGRNTEAFF